This T cell receptor beta chain was obtained from a study of blood T cell repertoires in COVID-19. Study at large: PBMCs, B-cell-depleted T cells, or T cells provided the cDNA or gDNA that made up the material.

The CDR3 is 19 amino acids. Germline V lookup: CDR1 LGHDT, CDR2 YNNKEL (reference sequence). The J segment lost 0 bases and the V segment lost 2 bases, leaving 14 bases of the junction unmatched. Seattle patients were enrolled while actively infected and followed longitudinally. How the authors handled the data: Nucleated cell number was recorded as an estimate derived from reference gene primer amplification. Produced via immunoSEQ multiplex PCR; TCRdb's table is partial and in-frame only. V, J and clone size are taken as reported in that table, and D and trimming were inferred from the DNA itself. The sample has roughly 230,000 clones; 85% are singletons.

The chain employs TRBV3-1 (or the pseudogene TRBV3-2) and TRBJ2-3, with 7 nucleotides matching TRBD2. The specimen was peripheral blood. The sequence came from a man aged 50-60 years with COVID-19, enrolled during active disease. CDR3 DNA: TGTGCCAGCAGCCAAACCAAAATTCATGAGCGGGGAAGCACAGATACGCAGTATTTT. This encodes CASSQTKIHERGSTDTQYF.